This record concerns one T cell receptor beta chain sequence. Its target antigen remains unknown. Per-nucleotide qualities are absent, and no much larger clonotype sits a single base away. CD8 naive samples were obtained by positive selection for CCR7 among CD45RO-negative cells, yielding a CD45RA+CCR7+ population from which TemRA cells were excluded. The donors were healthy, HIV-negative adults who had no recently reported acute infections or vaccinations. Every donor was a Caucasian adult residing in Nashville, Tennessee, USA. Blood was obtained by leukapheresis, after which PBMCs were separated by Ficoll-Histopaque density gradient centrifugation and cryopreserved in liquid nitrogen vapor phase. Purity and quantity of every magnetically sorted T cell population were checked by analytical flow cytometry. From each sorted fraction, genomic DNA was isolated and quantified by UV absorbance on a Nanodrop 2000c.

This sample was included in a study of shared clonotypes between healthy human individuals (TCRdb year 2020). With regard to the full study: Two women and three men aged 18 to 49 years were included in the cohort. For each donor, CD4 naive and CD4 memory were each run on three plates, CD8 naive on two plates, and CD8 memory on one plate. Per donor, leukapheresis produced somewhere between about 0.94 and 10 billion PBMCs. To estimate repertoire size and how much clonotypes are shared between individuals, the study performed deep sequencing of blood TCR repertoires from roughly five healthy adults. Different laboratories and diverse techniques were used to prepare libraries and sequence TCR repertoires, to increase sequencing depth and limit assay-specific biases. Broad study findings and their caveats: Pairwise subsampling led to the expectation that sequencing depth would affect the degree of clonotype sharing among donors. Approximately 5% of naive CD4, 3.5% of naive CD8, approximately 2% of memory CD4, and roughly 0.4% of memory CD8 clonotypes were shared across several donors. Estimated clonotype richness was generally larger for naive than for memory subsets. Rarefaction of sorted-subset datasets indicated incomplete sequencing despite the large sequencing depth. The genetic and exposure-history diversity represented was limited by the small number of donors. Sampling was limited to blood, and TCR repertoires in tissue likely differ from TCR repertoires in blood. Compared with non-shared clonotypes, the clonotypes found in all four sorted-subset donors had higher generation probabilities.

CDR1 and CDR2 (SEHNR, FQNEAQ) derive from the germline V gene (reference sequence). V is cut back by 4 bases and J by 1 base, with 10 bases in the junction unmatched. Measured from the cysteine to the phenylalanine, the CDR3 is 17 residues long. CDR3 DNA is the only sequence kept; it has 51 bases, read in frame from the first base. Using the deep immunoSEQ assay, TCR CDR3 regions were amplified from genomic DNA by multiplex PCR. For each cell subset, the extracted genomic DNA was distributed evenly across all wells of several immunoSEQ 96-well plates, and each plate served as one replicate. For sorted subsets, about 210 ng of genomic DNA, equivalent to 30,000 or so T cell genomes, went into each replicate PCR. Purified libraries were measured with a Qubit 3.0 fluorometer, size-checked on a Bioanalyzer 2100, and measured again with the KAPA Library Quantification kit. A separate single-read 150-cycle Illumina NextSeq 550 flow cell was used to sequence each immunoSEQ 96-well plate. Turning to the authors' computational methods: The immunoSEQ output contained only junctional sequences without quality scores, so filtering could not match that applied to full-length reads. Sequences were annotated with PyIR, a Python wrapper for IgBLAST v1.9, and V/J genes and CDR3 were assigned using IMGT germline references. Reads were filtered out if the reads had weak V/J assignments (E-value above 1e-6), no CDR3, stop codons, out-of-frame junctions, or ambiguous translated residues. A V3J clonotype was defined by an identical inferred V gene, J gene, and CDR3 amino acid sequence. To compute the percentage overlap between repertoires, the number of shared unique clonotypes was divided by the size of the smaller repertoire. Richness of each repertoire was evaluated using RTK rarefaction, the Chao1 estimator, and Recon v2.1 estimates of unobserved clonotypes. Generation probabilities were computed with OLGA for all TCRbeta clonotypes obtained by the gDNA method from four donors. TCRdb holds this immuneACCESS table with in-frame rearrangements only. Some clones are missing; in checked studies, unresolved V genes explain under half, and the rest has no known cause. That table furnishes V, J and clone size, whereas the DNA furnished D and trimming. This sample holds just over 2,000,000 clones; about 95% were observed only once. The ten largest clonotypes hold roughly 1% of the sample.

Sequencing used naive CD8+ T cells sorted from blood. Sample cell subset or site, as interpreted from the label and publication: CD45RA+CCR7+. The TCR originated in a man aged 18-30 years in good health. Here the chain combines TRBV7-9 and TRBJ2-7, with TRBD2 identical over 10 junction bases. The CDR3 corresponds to CASSSRPSGGESYEQYF. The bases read TGTGCCAGCAGCTCCAGACCTAGCGGGGGTGAATCCTACGAGCAGTACTTC. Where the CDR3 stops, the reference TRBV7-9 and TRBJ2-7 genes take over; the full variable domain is DTGVSQNPRHKITKRGQNVTFRCDPISEHNRLYWYRQTLGQGPEFLTYFQNEAQLEKSRLLSDRFSAERPKGSFSTLEIQRTEQGDSAMYLCASSSRPSGGESYEQYFGPGTRLTVT.